Each of the 10 T cell receptor beta chains below was sequenced from the same sample in a study of CD8 T cells in ankylosing spondylitis. TCRdb analysed the 5' RACE reads with MiXCR anew, one entry per CDR3 protein. The data show over 130,000 distinct CDR3 sequences, around two fifths seen once. The sequenced material came from synovial fluid, either unsorted or a sorted T cell fraction (not recorded which). These TCRs come from a male donor with ankylosing spondylitis.

This clonotype has more than one count but fewer than ten. The chain joins TRBV29-1 to TRBJ1-1; D remains unclear. CDR1 SQVTM and CDR2 ANQGSEA come from the germline V gene. Trimming pared 7 bases from V and 0 bases from J, leaving 9 bases between. The CDR3 loop spans 12 amino acids. The CDR3 spells CSELNMNTEAFF. DNA of the CDR3: TGCAGCGAATTGAATATGAACACTGAAGCTTTCTTT.

In this sample, this clonotype turned up a few times. The rearrangement uses TRBV9 and TRBJ2-1, with 11 bases that match TRBD2. There are 17 residues in the CDR3. CDR1 SGDLS and CDR2 YYNGEE come from the germline V gene. V shed 4 bases, J shed 0 bases, and the junction held 6 bases outside the gene matches. The CDR3 protein is CASSFPGTSGSYNEQFF. In DNA, the CDR3 is TGTGCCAGCAGCTTTCCCGGGACTAGCGGCTCCTACAATGAGCAGTTCTTC.

This chain joins TRBV25-1 and TRBJ2-3; D possibly corresponds to TRBD2 (6 bases). The CDR3 contains 14 residues. CDR1 and CDR2 from the germline V gene are MGHDK and SYGVNS. The V gene lost 4 bases and the J gene lost 2 bases, with 10 bases spanning the gap. The CDR3: CASSGLLATDTQYF. CDR3 in DNA: TGTGCCAGCAGTGGACTACTAGCCACAGATACGCAGTATTTT.

This clonotype turned up a few times. This chain links TRBV9 with TRBJ2-6; tentatively, D is TRBD1 or TRBD2 (5 bases each). The V end was cut by 0 bases, the J end by 4 bases, with 17 bases between. Per the germline V gene, CDR1 is SGDLS and CDR2 is YYNGEE. The CDR3 length is 18 residues. The DNA for the CDR3 is TGTGCCAGCAGCGTAGATGGGCAGGGACCGGGCGGGGCCAACGTCCTGACTTTC. Protein product: CASSVDGQGPGGANVLTF. Full variable domain (outside the CDR3, taken from reference TRBV9 and TRBJ2-6): DSGVTQTPKHLITATGQRVTLRCSPRSGDLSVYWYQQSLDQGLQFLIQYYNGEERAKGNILERFSAQQFPDLHSELNLSSLELGDSALYFCASSVDGQGPGGANVLTFGAGSRLTVL.

The rearrangement uses TRBV29-1 and TRBJ2-7; 14 bases match TRBD2. V dropped 7 bases and J dropped 3; count of bases not matched to a gene: 8. CDR3 length equals 15 residues. CDR1 is SQVTM, CDR2 ANQGSEA, per germline. CDR3 sequence: CSGTGLAGEGYEQYF. The DNA of the CDR3 is TGCAGCGGGACGGGACTAGCGGGAGAGGGCTACGAGCAGTACTTC.

CDR3 loop: CASTAGVRGANVLTF. CDR3 coding DNA: TGTGCCAGCACCGCGGGCGTTAGGGGGGCCAACGTCCTGACTTTC. This chain links TRBV7-9 with TRBJ2-6; maybe TRBD2 (5 bases). Trimming took off 7 bases at V and 4 bases at J, with 14 bases between the two ends. The length of the CDR3 is 15 residues. From germline, CDR1 is SEHNR and CDR2 FQNEAQ (reference sequence).

The chain has TRBV18 and TRBJ2-1; possible D gene TRBD1, 5 bases. CDR1 is KGHSH, CDR2 LQKENI, per germline. CDR3 length equals 19 residues. V was shortened by 3 bases and J by 0 bases, with 21 bases between the two germline ends. In DNA form, the CDR3 reads TGTGCCAGCTCACCGGCAGGGATTGCAAAGACGAACTCCTACAATGAGCAGTTCTTC. Protein: CASSPAGIAKTNSYNEQFF.

The CDR3 region is CASSLSLAGSLLFGELFF. The CDR3 bases are TGTGCCAGCAGTTTGTCGCTAGCGGGATCCCTCCTGTTCGGGGAGCTGTTTTTT. The J gene is TRBJ2-2, the V gene TRBV27; 9 bases match TRBD2. V lost 3 bases and J lost 7; bases outside the gene matches: 15. This CDR3 contains 18 residues. Germline assignment: CDR1 MNHEY and CDR2 SMNVEV (reference sequence).

The CDR3, as DNA: TGTGCCAGCAGCTTATTAAGGGGGGCTTCGCCTCGAGTAGCTTTCTTT. Translation gives CASSLLRGASPRVAFF. The chain has TRBV7-9 and TRBJ1-1, with D possibly TRBD1 on 6 matching bases. V lost 2 bases and J 10 bases, leaving 23 bases between the germline ends. Germline V gene sequence: CDR1 SEHNR, CDR2 FQNEAQ (reference sequence). The CDR3 is made up of 16 amino acids.

V gene TRBV29-1 combines with J gene TRBJ2-3; TRBD1 aligns across 7 bases. CDR1 SQVTM and CDR2 ANQGSEA come from the germline V gene. CDR3 size: 13 residues. V was clipped by 6 bases and J by 0 bases; unmatched bases: 3. The CDR3 sequence: CSVEQGSTDTQYF. The DNA of the CDR3 is TGCAGCGTCGAACAGGGGAGCACAGATACGCAGTATTTT.